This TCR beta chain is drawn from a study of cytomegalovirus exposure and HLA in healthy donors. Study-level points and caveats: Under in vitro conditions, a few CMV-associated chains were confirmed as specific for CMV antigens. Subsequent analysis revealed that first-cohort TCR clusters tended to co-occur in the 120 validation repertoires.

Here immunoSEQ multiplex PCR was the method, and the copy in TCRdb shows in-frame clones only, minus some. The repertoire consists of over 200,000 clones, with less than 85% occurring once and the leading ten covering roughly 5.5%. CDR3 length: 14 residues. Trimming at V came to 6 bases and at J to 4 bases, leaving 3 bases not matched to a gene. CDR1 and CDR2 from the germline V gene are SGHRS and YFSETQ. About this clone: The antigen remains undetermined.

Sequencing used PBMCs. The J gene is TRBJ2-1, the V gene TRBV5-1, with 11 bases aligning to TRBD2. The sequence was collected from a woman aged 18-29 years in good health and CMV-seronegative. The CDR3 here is CASTGTSGYNEQFF. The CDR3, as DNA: TGCGCCAGCACCGGGACTAGCGGTTACAATGAGCAGTTCTTC.